This T cell receptor beta chain was recorded in a study of T cell repertoires in cytomegalovirus infection. Overall study: Public TCR beta signatures were indicative of both CMV infection and a matching HLA type.

Of note for this clonotype: No antigen is known for it.

From the reads, TCRdb called clonotypes with MiXCR, one entry per CDR3 protein. The table records roughly 230,000 distinct CDR3 sequences, about 17% of them present only once. Study-level results: CMV carriers with the relevant HLA were identified by cumulative public TCR beta family frequency. Dominating the ex vivo response were TCR beta clonotypes that were CMV-specific and HLA-C-restricted.

This receptor was identified in a human donor in good health (CMV status not recorded). Some clones in this sample may be carry-over from other donors' samples. What was sequenced was CD8+ T cells from PBMCs.

CDR3 sequence (DNA): TGTGCCAGCAGCGTACAGGCATTAGGCGAAAAACTGTTTTTT. Protein sequence: CASSVQALGEKLFF. The genes are TRBV27 and TRBJ1-4; TRBD1 is a possible D gene (5 bases). Germline lookup yields CDR1 MNHEY and CDR2 SMNVEV (reference sequence). V gave up 6 bases and J gave up 8 bases, with 16 bases separating them. This CDR3 is built from 14 residues.